The 26 T cell receptor beta chains listed next were all sequenced from one sample in a study of shared clonotypes between healthy human individuals. The repertoire was sequenced with immunoSEQ multiplex PCR; TCRdb's copy has only in-frame clones and lacks some. The sample contains over a million clones, roughly 96% of which appear only once. The specimen sequenced was naive CD4+ T cells sorted from blood. Subset in this sample: CD45RA+ positively selected. These receptors all stem from a man aged 25 to 45 in good health.

The gene calls are TRBV10-3 and TRBJ2-2; D is undetermined. The V end lost 0 bases, the J end lost 7 bases, and 12 bases lay between the germline ends. Per the germline V gene, CDR1 is ENHRY and CDR2 is SYGVKD. This CDR3 comprises 15 residues. The CDR3 region has the DNA TGTGCCATCAGTGAGTCATGGCAGATCAACGGGGAGCTGTTTTTT. Residues: CAISESWQINGELFF.

This chain links TRBV21-1 with TRBJ2-1; the table's TRBD1 call for D was not verified on the DNA. TRBV21-1 is classified as a pseudogene. This CDR3 contains 16 residues. CDR3 in DNA: TGTGCCAGCAGCAAAGCTCGCCGGGACAGGGTGGATGAGCAGTTCTTC. It encodes CASSKARRDRVDEQFF.

The V call is TRBV7-2, the J call TRBJ2-3, with D perhaps matching TRBD1 (6 bases). This CDR3 is built from 16 residues. Trimming removed 1 base from V and 5 bases from J, with 16 bases in between. Germline values: CDR1 SGHTA, CDR2 FQGNSA. The CDR3 region is CASSLVGAGAGDTQYF. The CDR3 DNA sequence: TGTGCCAGCAGCTTAGTCGGGGCAGGGGCGGGAGATACGCAGTATTTT.

The chain joins TRBV2 to TRBJ2-1; tentative D call: TRBD1 (5 bases). The V gene lost 1 base and the J gene lost 13 bases, with 11 bases spanning the gap. Germline V CDR1 and CDR2: SNHLY, FYNNEI. CDR3 length equals 12 residues. The CDR3 loop reads CASSEVGASQFF. DNA of the CDR3: TGTGCCAGCAGTGAAGTTGGGGCAAGTCAGTTCTTC.

V is TRBV28 and J is TRBJ2-1, with D perhaps TRBD1 or TRBD2 (5 bases each). CDR1 is MDHEN and CDR2 is SYDVKM in the germline V gene. Trimming took 8 bases from V and 3 from J, leaving 14 bases between them. The CDR3 consists of 14 residues. The CDR3 region is CASAGTPYYNEQFF. CDR3 in DNA: TGTGCCAGCGCCGGGACGCCCTACTACAATGAGCAGTTCTTC.

This chain links TRBV27 with TRBJ2-7; D is perhaps TRBD1 or TRBD2 (6 bases each). Per germline, CDR1 MNHEY and CDR2 SMNVEV (reference sequence). This CDR3 contains 16 residues. Trimming removed 6 bases from V and 0 bases from J, with 18 bases in between. CDR3 sequence reads: CASRGGQGTNSYEQYF. Written as DNA, the CDR3 is TGTGCCAGCAGGGGGGGCCAGGGAACGAACTCCTACGAGCAGTACTTC.

The rearrangement links TRBV5-5 to TRBJ1-5; D ambiguous. Germline CDR1 reads SGHKS; CDR2 reads YYEKEE (reference sequence). The CDR3 extends over 14 amino acids. V shed 0 bases and J shed 5 bases, with 9 bases lying between them. CDR3 sequence (DNA): TGTGCCAGCAGCTTGGGGCAGGATCATCAGCCCCAGCATTTT. Translated, it gives CASSLGQDHQPQHF. Using reference TRBV5-5 and TRBJ1-5 for the parts outside the CDR3, the full variable domain is DAGVTQSPTHLIKTRGQQVTLRCSPISGHKSVSWYQQVLGQGPQFIFQYYEKEERGRGNFPDRFSARQFPNYSSELNVNALLLGDSALYLCASSLGQDHQPQHFGDGTRLSIL.

The CDR3 bases are TGTGCCAGCTTCCGGACAATGCATACGCAGTATTTT. This sequence encodes CASFRTMHTQYF. V usage is TRBV6-1 and J usage is TRBJ2-3; tentatively, D is TRBD1 (5 bases). The CDR3 loop spans 12 amino acids. The ends were cut back, 8 bases at V and 7 bases at J, with 13 bases in the middle. The germline V gene encodes CDR1 MNHNS and CDR2 SASEGT.

The chain uses TRBV28 and TRBJ2-5; D perhaps matches TRBD1 (5 bases). V lost 3 bases to trimming and J lost 3 bases, with 8 bases between them. This CDR3 is built from 13 residues. CDR1 and CDR2 (germline): MDHEN, SYDVKM. DNA of the CDR3: TGTGCCAGCAGTTTGGTGGACAAAGAGACCCAGTACTTC. It translates to CASSLVDKETQYF.

The rearrangement links TRBV18 to TRBJ2-3, with 13 bases aligning to TRBD2. CDR1 is KGHSH and CDR2 is LQKENI in the germline V gene. CDR3 length equals 16 residues. With V trimmed by 3 bases and J by 5 bases, 5 bases remained unmatched. As DNA, the CDR3 is TGTGCCAGCTCACCGAGGACTAGCGGGAGTCGAGATACGCAGTATTTT. Amino acid sequence: CASSPRTSGSRDTQYF.

This chain connects TRBV2 to TRBJ1-2, with D unclear. The germline CDR1 and CDR2 sequences are SNHLY and FYNNEI. This CDR3 spans 12 amino acids. Trimming took 0 bases from V and 7 from J, leaving 6 bases between them. In DNA, the CDR3 is TGTGCCAGCAGTGAAGCGCAATTTGGCTACACCTTC. Translating gives CASSEAQFGYTF.

The chain has TRBV7-2 and TRBJ2-7, with TRBD2 matching 8 bases. Trimming took 6 bases from V and 6 from J; bases not matched to a gene: 7. Germline assignment: CDR1 SGHTA and CDR2 FQGNSA. This CDR3 region has 13 residues. The CDR3 nucleotides read TGTGCCAGCAGTCTAGCCCGGGAGGGCGAGCAGTACTTC. It encodes CASSLAREGEQYF.

The chain couples TRBV15 to TRBJ2-3, with no clear D. Trimming took off 0 bases at V and 4 bases at J, with 11 bases between the two ends. This CDR3 region has 15 residues. Germline V gene sequence: CDR1 LNHNV, CDR2 YYDKDF (reference sequence). The CDR3 reads CATSRDRGRPDTQYF. CDR3 bases: TGTGCCACCAGCAGAGATCGCGGACGACCAGATACGCAGTATTTT.

CDR3 in amino acids: CAWSPGRSSEQYF. CDR3 in DNA: TGTGCCTGGAGCCCTGGCCGCTCTTCCGAGCAGTACTTC. The chain has TRBV30 and TRBJ2-7; D ambiguous. Trimming removed 3 bases from V and 6 bases from J, with 15 bases in between. The CDR3 runs to 13 residues. Germline loops: CDR1 GTSNPN, CDR2 SVGIG (reference sequence).

The chain joins TRBV30 to TRBJ2-6, with D maybe TRBD2 (5 bases). V was cut by 2 bases and J by 4 bases, with 9 bases left in between. From germline, CDR1 is GTSNPN and CDR2 SVGIG (reference sequence). The CDR3 sequence is 14 residues long. DNA for the CDR3: TGTGCCTGGAGTCCTCCGGGGGGGGCCAACGTCCTGACTTTC. Translation gives CAWSPPGGANVLTF.

The V call is TRBV28, the J call TRBJ2-7; TRBD2 matches at 11 bases. Per the germline V gene, CDR1 is MDHEN and CDR2 is SYDVKM. V lost 8 bases, J lost 9 bases, and 15 bases stayed unmatched. The length of the CDR3 is 15 residues. The CDR3, as DNA: TGTGCCAGCTCCTTCGGGGCTAGCGGGAGGTTCTGGCAGTACTTC. Translated: CASSFGASGRFWQYF.

The CDR3 DNA follows: TGTGCCAGCAGCCTTGCGGGGCGCGTTCCCAACTATGGCTACACCTTC. Protein: CASSLAGRVPNYGYTF. The V gene is TRBV28, the J gene TRBJ1-2, with a possible D match to TRBD1 (5 bases). This CDR3 comprises 16 residues. CDR1 is MDHEN and CDR2 is SYDVKM in the germline V gene. V was clipped by 6 bases and J by 2 bases, with 19 bases between them.

This chain connects TRBV6-1 to TRBJ1-4; possibly TRBD1 for D (6 bases). The germline V and J ends were trimmed by 5 bases and 8 bases, with 15 bases remaining between them. Per germline, CDR1 MNHNS and CDR2 SASEGT. The CDR3 runs to 14 residues. CDR3 sequence (DNA): TGTGCCAGCAGTAAGACAGGATTCGGGGAAAAACTGTTTTTT. Protein product: CASSKTGFGEKLFF.

This clone has just a few counts. The chain carries TRBV4-2 and TRBJ2-1; 11 bases line up with TRBD2. The CDR3 is 16 residues long. From germline, CDR1 is LGHNA and CDR2 YNFKEQ. V was pared by 3 bases and J by 6 bases, with 7 bases of the junction left unmatched. The CDR3 DNA follows: TGTGCCAGCAGCCACTCAACTAGCGGGAGTAGCAATGAGCAGTTCTTC. Translating gives CASSHSTSGSSNEQFF.

The chain has TRBV7-2 and TRBJ2-1; 7 nucleotides agree with TRBD2. The CDR3 contains 14 residues. The V segment lost 7 bases and the J segment 1 base; nucleotides outside the gene matches: 4. CDR1 is SGHTA, CDR2 FQGNSA, per germline. CDR3 sequence: CASTREWSYNEQFF. For the CDR3, the DNA is TGTGCCAGCACGCGGGAGTGGTCCTACAATGAGCAGTTCTTC.

This sequence joins TRBV10-1 and TRBJ2-2; D is possibly TRBD2 (6 bases). V was cut by 6 bases and J by 5 bases, with 13 bases left in between. This CDR3 is built from 14 residues. Germline V lookup: CDR1 WNHNN, CDR2 SYGVQD (reference sequence). The CDR3 DNA follows: TGCGCCAGCAGCGTAGGAGGGCTGACCGGGGAGCTGTTTTTT. It is translated as CASSVGGLTGELFF.

V gene TRBV23-1 combines with J gene TRBJ2-7; 10 bases are a match to TRBD2. TRBV23-1 is assigned to the ORF class and has an uncertain function. This CDR3 has 16 amino acids. Trimming cost V 2 bases and J 0 bases; bases outside gene matches: 4. This CDR3 is CASSQSKREGSYEQYF. CDR3 in DNA: TGCGCCAGCAGTCAAAGCAAGCGGGAGGGCTCCTACGAGCAGTACTTC.

V usage is TRBV5-1 and J usage is TRBJ2-3, with 14 bases lining up with TRBD2. Per germline, CDR1 SGHRS and CDR2 YFSETQ. This CDR3 has 16 residues. The J segment lost 5 bases and the V segment lost 0 bases, leaving 2 bases of the junction unmatched. CDR3: CASSLGLAGGEDTQYF. The CDR3 nucleotides read TGCGCCAGCAGCTTGGGACTAGCGGGAGGGGAAGATACGCAGTATTTT.

The CDR3 nucleotides read TGTGCCAGCAGTAAACTGGACAGGGCGGGCACTGAAGCTTTCTTT. Translating gives CASSKLDRAGTEAFF. The gene calls are TRBV6-1 and TRBJ1-1; TRBD1 agrees at 8 bases. The CDR3 consists of 15 residues. The germline V gene has CDR1 MNHNS and CDR2 SASEGT. V was pared by 5 bases and J by 4 bases, with 9 bases of the junction left unmatched.

The J gene is TRBJ2-1, the V gene TRBV5-4; D is tentatively TRBD1 or TRBD2 (5 bases each). The length of the CDR3 is 15 residues. Germline V gene data show CDR1 as SGHNT and CDR2 as YYREEE (reference sequence). V lost 4 bases and J 9 bases, leaving 20 bases between the germline ends. The CDR3 region has the DNA TGTGCCAGCAGCCCGGGACCACTAGAACACGGTGAGCAGTTCTTC. As protein: CASSPGPLEHGEQFF. Based on the CDR3 plus reference TRBV5-4 and TRBJ2-1, the full variable domain is ETGVTQSPTHLIKTRGQQVTLRCSSQSGHNTVSWYQQALGQGPQFIFQYYREEENGRGNFPPRFSGLQFPNYSSELNVNALELDDSALYLCASSPGPLEHGEQFFGPGTRLTVL.

The chain carries TRBV28 and TRBJ1-1; D not certain. V dropped 4 bases and J dropped 2 bases, with 11 bases sitting between them. The V gene's germline CDR1 is MDHEN and CDR2 SYDVKM. The CDR3 has 14 amino acids. In DNA form, the CDR3 reads TGTGCCAGCAGTTCCCACAGAGATAACACTGAAGCTTTCTTT. Translating it yields CASSSHRDNTEAFF.